This TCR beta chain was identified during a study of regulatory T cells in long-lasting Graves disease. Whole-study context: Positivity for TSH receptor antibodies plus over 5 years of antithyroid drugs meant persistent Graves' disease. Regarding the study as a whole: Relative to newly diagnosed Graves' patients, persistent ones had lower TCR diversity. Persistent patients shared more public clonotypes (under 3,000) than newly diagnosed patients (approximately 960).

V was pared by 4 bases and J by 3 bases, with 10 bases between. Germline loops: CDR1 MNHNS, CDR2 SASEGT. CDR3 length: 14 residues. Described time point: persistent/refractory GD, antithyroid drugs over 5 years with positive TRAb. The TCR library used RNA extracted from PBMCs. Graves' disease diagnoses followed American Thyroid Association guidelines. Concerning this clonotype itself: The antigen is not known.

Sequencing libraries for TCR beta were prepared with iRepertoire HTBI primers and Arm-PCR of CDR3 regions. TCRdb analysed the multiplex PCR reads with MiXCR anew, one entry per CDR3 protein. The sample includes 600,000 to 800,000 distinct CDR3 sequences, 25% to 35% seen only once; the top ten take under 50%. Sequenced here: peripheral blood mononuclear cells (PBMCs), sampled when the disease was refractory, from a patient treated with antithyroid drugs. V gene TRBV6-1 combines with J gene TRBJ1-5, with D uncertain. This TCR was recovered from a female donor with Graves disease. The CDR3 reads CASSGSWINQPQHF. The CDR3, as DNA: TGTGCCAGCAGTGGTAGTTGGATCAATCAGCCCCAGCATTTT.